One and the same sample provided the 10 T cell receptor beta chains below, sequenced in a study of monozygotic twins with cystic fibrosis. TCRdb's copy holds only in-frame clones and misses some; the assay was immunoSEQ multiplex PCR. The sample lists thousands of clones, about 96% occurring once. The sample taken for sequencing was blood. Receptor source: a boy younger than 10 with cystic fibrosis.

The chain uses TRBV30 and TRBJ2-7; D possibly corresponds to TRBD1 (6 bases). Germline V gives CDR1 GTSNPN, CDR2 SVGIG (reference sequence). The CDR3 runs 12 residues. The V end was cut by 2 bases, the J end by 11 bases, with 16 bases between. The CDR3 protein is CAWSTNRQDEYF. In DNA, the CDR3 is TGTGCCTGGAGTACCAACCGACAGGATGAGTACTTC.

V gene TRBV10-3 combines with J gene TRBJ1-2, with D unclear. The CDR3 length is 10 residues. V was cut by 8 bases and J by 6 bases, with 7 bases left in between. Germline assignment: CDR1 ENHRY and CDR2 SYGVKD. The CDR3 DNA follows: TGTGCCATCTCGGGAGATGGCTACACCTTC. It codes for CAISGDGYTF.

The gene calls are TRBV10-2 and TRBJ2-7; D might be TRBD2 (6 bases). Germline V gene sequence: CDR1 WSHSY, CDR2 SAAADI. Trimming took 3 bases from V and 2 from J, leaving 14 bases between them. This CDR3 has 15 amino acids. This CDR3 reads CASSEWTTSPYEQYF. Here the CDR3 DNA reads TGCGCCAGCAGTGAATGGACCACTAGCCCCTACGAGCAGTACTTC.

The V call is TRBV18, the J call TRBJ2-7, with TRBD1 identical over 10 bases. Germline V gene sequence: CDR1 KGHSH, CDR2 LQKENI. J lost 6 bases, V lost 5 bases, and 7 bases had no gene match. The CDR3 loop spans 14 amino acids. The CDR3 spells CASSSGQGIGEQYV. Written as DNA, the CDR3 is TGTGCCAGCTCATCGGGACAGGGGATCGGCGAGCAGTACGTC.

The V gene is TRBV27, the J gene TRBJ2-5; TRBD2 aligns across 13 bases. V gave up 1 base and J gave up 2 bases; unmatched junction bases: 1. The CDR3 has 16 amino acids. CDR1 and CDR2 from the germline V gene are MNHEY and SMNVEV (reference sequence). CDR3 region: CASSLLGLAGQETQYF. For the CDR3, the DNA is TGTGCCAGCAGTTTATTGGGACTAGCGGGGCAAGAGACCCAGTACTTC.

CDR3 sequence: CASSKISKEPEAFF. The DNA for the CDR3 is TGTGCCAGCAGCAAAATAAGCAAGGAGCCAGAAGCTTTCTTT. The V gene is TRBV9, the J gene TRBJ1-1; D not resolved. The V gene lost 4 bases and the J gene lost 8 bases, with 18 bases spanning the gap. This CDR3 has 14 residues. Germline CDR1 reads SGDLS; CDR2 reads YYNGEE.

The J gene is TRBJ2-3, the V gene TRBV2, with TRBD2 matching 13 bases. Germline lookup yields CDR1 SNHLY and CDR2 FYNNEI. The CDR3 has 16 residues. J was trimmed by 2 bases and V by 8 bases; bases with no gene match: 7. The DNA of the CDR3 is TGTGCCAGCTTCTTCGGGACTAGCGGGGACACAGATACGCAGTATTTT. Translated: CASFFGTSGDTDTQYF.

This clone has more than one count but fewer than ten. The rearrangement links TRBV4-1 to TRBJ2-2; 8 bases are shared with TRBD2. Germline trimming cut 5 bases from V and 5 bases from J; bases unmatched to any gene: 7. The CDR3 loop spans 15 amino acids. The germline V gene encodes CDR1 MGHRA and CDR2 YSYEKL. The chain's CDR3 is CASSSRGGNTGELFF. In DNA, the CDR3 is TGCGCCAGCAGCTCCCGGGGGGGAAATACCGGGGAGCTGTTTTTT.

V and J are TRBV4-3 and TRBJ2-5; D perhaps matches TRBD2 (6 bases). In germline, CDR1 is LGHNA, CDR2 YSLEER. Trimming took 5 bases from V and 2 from J, leaving 27 bases between them. This CDR3 contains 19 residues. CDR3 amino acids: CASSKDVGLANMKQETQYF. The CDR3 nucleotides read TGCGCCAGCAGCAAGGACGTAGGGCTAGCGAATATGAAACAAGAGACCCAGTACTTC.

The chain carries TRBV30 and TRBJ1-5; weak D call: TRBD1 (5 bases). The CDR3 loop spans 14 amino acids. Per germline, CDR1 GTSNPN and CDR2 SVGIG (reference sequence). Trimming pared 4 bases from V and 1 base from J, leaving 11 bases between. The CDR3 reads CAWNRDGSNQPQHF. CDR3 coding DNA: TGTGCCTGGAATCGGGACGGCAGCAATCAGCCCCAGCATTTT.